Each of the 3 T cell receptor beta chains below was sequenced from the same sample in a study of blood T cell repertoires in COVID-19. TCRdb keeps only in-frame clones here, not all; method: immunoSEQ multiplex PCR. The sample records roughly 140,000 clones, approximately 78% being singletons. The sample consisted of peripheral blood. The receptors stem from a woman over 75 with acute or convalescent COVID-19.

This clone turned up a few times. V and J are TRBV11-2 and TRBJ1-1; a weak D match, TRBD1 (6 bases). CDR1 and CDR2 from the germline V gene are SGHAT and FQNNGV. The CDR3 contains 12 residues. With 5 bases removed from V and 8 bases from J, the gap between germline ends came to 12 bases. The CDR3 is CASSRRQGEAFF. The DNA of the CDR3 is TGTGCCAGCAGCCGTCGGCAGGGGGAAGCTTTCTTT.

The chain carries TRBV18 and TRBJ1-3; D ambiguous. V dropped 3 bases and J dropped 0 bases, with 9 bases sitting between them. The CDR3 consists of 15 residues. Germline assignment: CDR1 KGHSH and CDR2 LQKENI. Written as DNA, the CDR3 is TGTGCCAGCTCACCCGGAGTGGGCTCTGGAAACACCATATATTTT. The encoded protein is CASSPGVGSGNTIYF.

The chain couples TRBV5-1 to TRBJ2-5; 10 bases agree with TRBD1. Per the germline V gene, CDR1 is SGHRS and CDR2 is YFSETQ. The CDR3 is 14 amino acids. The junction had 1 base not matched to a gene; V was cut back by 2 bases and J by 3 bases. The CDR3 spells CASSFGTGEETQYF. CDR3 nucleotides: TGCGCCAGCAGCTTCGGGACAGGGGAAGAGACCCAGTACTTC.